A selection of T cell receptor beta chains follows, all from one sample in a study of blood T cell repertoires in COVID-19. Sequencing used immunoSEQ multiplex PCR; TCRdb keeps in-frame clones, though not all of them. Altogether 55,000 to 70,000 clones are present, around four fifths being singletons, with the ten largest covering approximately 3.5%. The specimen was peripheral blood. The source of these receptors is a woman older than 75 with acute or convalescent COVID-19. Both conserved end residues are part of each CDR3. D genes are given only for firm matches. Clone size appears in some rows only: once, few, many, or a class for an expanded clone.

V: TRBV5-1
size: .
J: TRBJ2-1
D: .
DNA: TGCGCCAGCAGCTTGTCTGGGGCTTGGAATGAGCAGTTCTTC
CDR3: CASSLSGAWNEQFF

V: TRBV6-1
size: .
J: TRBJ2-7
D: TRBD1
DNA: TGTGCCAGCAGTGACGGACAGGGACGCGAGCAGTACTTC
CDR3: CASSDGQGREQYF

V: TRBV7-9
size: .
J: TRBJ2-3
D: TRBD2
DNA: TGTGCCAGCAGCTTTCGACTAGCGGGAGCCTATAGCACAGATACGCAGTATTTT
CDR3: CASSFRLAGAYSTDTQYF

V: TRBV19
size: .
J: TRBJ2-1
D: .
DNA: TGTGCCAGTAGTAAGACCGGGACTGTCTCCTACAATGAGCAGTTCTTC
CDR3: CASSKTGTVSYNEQFF

V: TRBV19
size: .
J: TRBJ2-7
D: TRBD1
DNA: TGTGCCAGTAGTCACGGCGGACAGGGAGCCTACGAGCAGTACTTC
CDR3: CASSHGGQGAYEQYF

V: TRBV10-2
size: .
J: TRBJ2-7
D: .
DNA: TGCGCCAGCAGTGACACCGGAACAGGAACCTACGAGCAGTACTTC
CDR3: CASSDTGTGTYEQYF

V: TRBV7-9
size: .
J: TRBJ1-4
D: TRBD1
DNA: TGTGCCAGCAGCTTACTCCGACAGGGGAAGACTAATGAAAAACTGTTTTTT
CDR3: CASSLLRQGKTNEKLFF

V: TRBV28
size: few
J: TRBJ2-2
D: .
DNA: TGTGCCAGCACCATGACCGGGGAGCTGTTTTTT
CDR3: CASTMTGELFF

V: TRBV25-1
size: .
J: TRBJ1-5
D: .
DNA: TGTGCCAGCAGATTCGGCAATCAGCCCCAGCATTTT
CDR3: CASRFGNQPQHF

V: TRBV7-2
size: .
J: TRBJ1-1
D: .
DNA: TGTGCCAGCAGCCGAGTGAACACTGAAGCTTTCTTT
CDR3: CASSRVNTEAFF

V: TRBV7-3
size: .
J: TRBJ2-3
D: .
DNA: TGTGCCAGCAGCCCAGCCCCTAGCTCGCGGACGCAGTATTTT
CDR3: CASSPAPSSRTQYF

V: TRBV9
size: .
J: TRBJ2-1
D: .
DNA: TGTGCCAGCAGCTCTGATCCGGAGGGTGAGCAGTTCTTC
CDR3: CASSSDPEGEQFF

V: TRBV19
size: .
J: TRBJ1-1
D: .
DNA: TGTGCCAGTAGGGATGGACAGTTCATGAACACTGAAGCTTTCTTT
CDR3: CASRDGQFMNTEAFF

V: TRBV2
size: .
J: TRBJ2-1
D: TRBD2
DNA: TGTGCCAGCAGTGATAGCGTGGTAGCGGGGGGAAATAACAATGAGCAGTTCTTC
CDR3: CASSDSVVAGGNNNEQFF

V: TRBV4-1
size: once
J: TRBJ1-4
D: .
DNA: TGCGCCAGCAGCCCACGGACAAGTAATGAAAAACTGTTTTTT
CDR3: CASSPRTSNEKLFF

V: TRBV14
size: .
J: TRBJ2-1
D: .
DNA: TGTGCCAGCAGTTCACCTACGATCGATAATGAGCAGTTCTTC
CDR3: CASSSPTIDNEQFF

V: TRBV29-1
size: .
J: TRBJ2-3
D: TRBD2
DNA: TGCAGCGTTTCACTAGCGGGCTTAGACACAGATACGCAGTATTTT
CDR3: CSVSLAGLDTDTQYF

V: TRBV18
size: .
J: TRBJ2-2
D: TRBD1
DNA: TGTGCCACCGAGGGACGACAGGGTTTAATTCCCGGGGAGCTGTTTTTT
CDR3: CATEGRQGLIPGELFF

V: TRBV11-1
size: .
J: TRBJ1-1
D: .
DNA: TGTGCCAGCGCGTCACCTTGGGGGGACACTGAAGCTTTCTTT
CDR3: CASASPWGDTEAFF

V: TRBV29-1
size: .
J: TRBJ1-3
D: .
DNA: TGCAGCGTTGGGGCTACAGAGTCTGGAAACACCATATATTTT
CDR3: CSVGATESGNTIYF

V: TRBV6-2/TRBV6-3
size: .
J: TRBJ1-3
D: .
DNA: TGTGCCAGCAGTGGGCATGGTGGAAACACCATATATTTT
CDR3: CASSGHGGNTIYF

V: TRBV5-1
size: few
J: TRBJ2-3
D: .
DNA: TGCGCCAGCCAGAAGGGGGTATTAGCAGATACGCAGTATTTT
CDR3: CASQKGVLADTQYF

V: TRBV9
size: .
J: TRBJ1-6
D: .
DNA: TGTGCCAGCAGCCCGCGCCAGGGGCAGTCACCCCTCCACTTT
CDR3: CASSPRQGQSPLHF

V: TRBV11-3
size: .
J: TRBJ2-3
D: TRBD2
DNA: TGTGCCAGCAGCTGGACTAGCGGGGGGGCACAGGATACGCAGTATTTT
CDR3: CASSWTSGGAQDTQYF

V: TRBV3-1/TRBV3-2
size: .
J: TRBJ1-4
D: .
DNA: TGTGCCAGCAGCCAAGATCCGGGGGGGAACAAAAAACTGTTTTTT
CDR3: CASSQDPGGNKKLFF

V: TRBV19
size: .
J: TRBJ1-5
D: TRBD1
DNA: TGTGCCAGTAGTATGGGACAGTTTAGCAATCAGCCCCAGCATTTT
CDR3: CASSMGQFSNQPQHF

V: TRBV3-1/TRBV3-2
size: .
J: TRBJ1-5
D: TRBD1
DNA: TGTGCCAGCAGCCAGGGACAGTTCAATCAGCCCCAGCATTTT
CDR3: CASSQGQFNQPQHF

V: TRBV7-9
size: .
J: TRBJ1-5
D: .
DNA: TGTGCCAGCAGCTTAGAAGTTCCGGGACTCCAGCATTTT
CDR3: CASSLEVPGLQHF

V: TRBV6-6
size: .
J: TRBJ1-6
D: .
DNA: TGTGCCAGCAGTCCGGCACACAGGATCACCTATAATTCACCCCTCCACTTT
CDR3: CASSPAHRITYNSPLHF

V: TRBV12-3/TRBV12-4
size: .
J: TRBJ1-5
D: .
DNA: TGTGCCAGCAGCCAGGGCCATTCCACCCAGCATTTT
CDR3: CASSQGHSTQHF

V: TRBV7-7
size: .
J: TRBJ2-1
D: .
DNA: TGTGCCAGCAGCCCGAGAAGGGGGTCCTACAATGAGCAGTTCTTC
CDR3: CASSPRRGSYNEQFF

V: TRBV5-4
size: .
J: TRBJ2-1
D: TRBD2
DNA: TGTGCCAGCAGCTTGGCTTCTAGCGGGAGAAGGGCCAATGAGCAGTTCTTC
CDR3: CASSLASSGRRANEQFF

V: TRBV29-1
size: few
J: TRBJ2-2
D: .
DNA: TGCAGCGTTGGTAGGGGAACCGGGGAGCTGTTTTTT
CDR3: CSVGRGTGELFF

V: TRBV5-8
size: .
J: TRBJ2-3
D: TRBD2
DNA: TGTGCCAGCAGCTCCGGGACTAGCGAGGCAGATACGCAGTATTTT
CDR3: CASSSGTSEADTQYF

V: TRBV4-3
size: .
J: TRBJ2-7
D: .
DNA: TGCGCCAGCAGCCAAGATACCTATTTAACGGGTGCCGAGCAGTACTTC
CDR3: CASSQDTYLTGAEQYF

V: TRBV3-1/TRBV3-2
size: few
J: TRBJ1-5
D: .
DNA: TGTGCCAGCAGCCAAGCGGGTTCCAATCAGCCCCAGCATTTT
CDR3: CASSQAGSNQPQHF

V: TRBV30
size: .
J: TRBJ2-7
D: .
DNA: TGTGCCTGGAGTACGCTCAGGTCCTACGAGCAGTACTTC
CDR3: CAWSTLRSYEQYF

V: TRBV25-1
size: .
J: TRBJ2-7
D: .
DNA: TGTGCCAGCACTCCCCCACTCGGAGCCGAGAGCGAGCAGTACTTC
CDR3: CASTPPLGAESEQYF

V: TRBV2
size: .
J: TRBJ1-5
D: .
DNA: TGTGCCAGCAGTGACCCCCCGGGGGATAGCAATCAGCCCCAGCATTTT
CDR3: CASSDPPGDSNQPQHF

V: TRBV18
size: .
J: TRBJ2-7
D: TRBD1
DNA: TGTGCCAGCTCCCGGGGGACAGGACCCTCCTACGAGCAGTACTTC
CDR3: CASSRGTGPSYEQYF

V: TRBV19
size: .
J: TRBJ2-1
D: .
DNA: TGTGCCAGTAGTATAGTCTGGGGGCTCGATGAGCAGTTCTTC
CDR3: CASSIVWGLDEQFF

V: TRBV18
size: .
J: TRBJ2-1
D: .
DNA: TGTGCCAGCTCACCACCTTCCCGGGGCAATGAGCAGTTCTTC
CDR3: CASSPPSRGNEQFF

V: TRBV5-6
size: .
J: TRBJ1-2
D: TRBD1
DNA: TGTGCCAGCAGCCCTAAGTGGACAGGGTTTGGCTACACCTTC
CDR3: CASSPKWTGFGYTF

V: TRBV19
size: .
J: TRBJ2-7
D: TRBD1
DNA: TGTGCCAGTAGTGGCTACCGACAGGGGAGAGGCTACGAGCAGTACTTC
CDR3: CASSGYRQGRGYEQYF

V: TRBV5-6
size: once
J: TRBJ2-7
D: .
DNA: TGTGCCAGCAGCTTGGCCGGTGGGGGCCACGAGCAGTACTTC
CDR3: CASSLAGGGHEQYF

V: TRBV4-1
size: few
J: TRBJ2-7
D: TRBD2
DNA: TGCGCCAGCAGCCAATCCCCTATAGCGGGAGCCCCTCAGGGCGAGCAGTACTTC
CDR3: CASSQSPIAGAPQGEQYF

V: TRBV15
size: .
J: TRBJ1-1
D: .
DNA: TGTGCCACCAGCAGAGATGGCCGGAACACTGAAGCTTTCTTT
CDR3: CATSRDGRNTEAFF

V: TRBV6-2/TRBV6-3
size: .
J: TRBJ1-5
D: .
DNA: TGTGCCAGCAGTTGGGGCCAAGTGAATCAGCCCCAGCATTTT
CDR3: CASSWGQVNQPQHF

V: TRBV7-2
size: .
J: TRBJ1-1
D: TRBD1
DNA: TGTGCCAGCAGCACGAGGACAGGGAACACTGAAGCTTTCTTT
CDR3: CASSTRTGNTEAFF